This T cell receptor (beta chain) was recorded in a study of CD8 T cells in Susac syndrome. The CDR3 totals 13 residues. Germline CDR1 is MDHEN and CDR2 is SYDVKM. The trim removed 3 bases at V and 7 bases at J, leaving 6 bases unmatched. In regard to this clonotype: Its antigen is not known.

Findings and limits, study-wide: Individuals included in the TCR sequencing and HLA analysis were acknowledged by the study to be relatively few in number.

Random-hexamer reverse transcription was applied to 0.5 to 1 ug RNA. A multiplex approach, immunoSEQ multiplex PCR, amplified TCR beta CDR3 across 54 Vbeta and 13 Jbeta. TCRdb independently ran MiXCR on the immunoSEQ multiplex PCR reads; one entry per CDR3 protein. Here the sample spans 330,000 or so distinct CDR3 sequences, over 75% being singletons. In contrast to the negatively isolated CD8+ and CD4+ T cells, TEMRA cells were FACS-enriched. The TCR originated in a human donor with multiple sclerosis. Material for sequencing was CD8+ T cells from PBMCs. This chain connects TRBV28 to TRBJ2-7; 7 bases align to TRBD2. CDR3 nucleotides: TGTGCCAGCAGTTTCGGGCTAGCGGAAGAGCAGTACTTC. Translated: CASSFGLAEEQYF. Drawing the rest from reference TRBV28 and TRBJ2-7, the complete variable domain is DVKVTQSSRYLVKRTGEKVFLECVQDMDHENMFWYRQDPGLGLRLIYFSYDVKMKEKGDIPEGYSVSREKKERFSLILESASTNQTSMYLCASSFGLAEEQYFGPGTRLTVT.